This passage covers 5 T cell receptor beta chains from one sample sequenced in a study of identical twins. TCRdb re-called the 5' RACE reads through MiXCR, storing one row per CDR3 protein. The profile covers roughly 260,000 distinct CDR3 sequences, with about 7.5% appearing a single time and under 6% taken by the ten largest. The data were also submitted as part of a second study, on yellow fever vaccine responses in identical twins.

Sequenced material: CD8+ T cells sorted from blood. The receptors here all came from a woman younger than 30 in good health.

This clonotype was recorded a few times. DNA for the CDR3: TGCAGTGCCTGGATGGGCCTTGTATCAGAGACCCAGTACTTC. Its protein product is CSAWMGLVSETQYF. J is TRBJ2-5 and V is TRBV20-1; D is unclear. This CDR3 has 14 amino acids. Germline V gives CDR1 DFQATT, CDR2 SNEGSKA (reference sequence). V shed 6 bases and J shed 4 bases, with 18 bases lying between them.

The genes are TRBV28 and TRBJ1-1, with 9 nucleotides matching TRBD1. Trimming cost V 6 bases and J 2 bases; bases outside gene matches: 10. This CDR3 contains 16 residues. Germline lookup yields CDR1 MDHEN and CDR2 SYDVKM. CDR3 region: CASSWGTGGLNTEAFF. The CDR3, as DNA: TGTGCCAGCAGCTGGGGCACAGGGGGCCTCAACACTGAAGCTTTCTTT.

Comment on this clonotype: A much larger clone lies a single base off, so this may be a read error. The CDR3 protein is CASGGGTSTDTQYF. The DNA of the CDR3 is TGTGCCAGCGGCGGCGGGACTAGCACAGATACGCAGTATTTT. The chain couples TRBV9 to TRBJ2-3, with a tentative D call TRBD2 (6 bases). This CDR3 region has 14 residues. V was clipped by 7 bases and J by 0 bases, with 12 bases between them. Germline CDR1 SGDLS, CDR2 YYNGEE.

This clonotype was detected a few times. The J gene is TRBJ1-2, the V gene TRBV9, with 8 positions matching TRBD1. The CDR3 loop spans 16 amino acids. V lost 4 bases and J lost 4; bases outside the gene matches: 12. The V gene's germline CDR1 is SGDLS and CDR2 YYNGEE. CDR3 residues: CASSPTGGPLFYGYTF. CDR3 nucleotide sequence: TGTGCCAGCAGCCCCACAGGGGGACCCCTCTTCTATGGCTACACCTTC.

The chain is built from TRBV3-1 and TRBJ2-1; 14 nucleotides match TRBD2. Germline values: CDR1 LGHDT, CDR2 YNNKEL (reference sequence). The V gene end was trimmed by 7 bases and the J gene end by 4 bases; junction bases not matched to a gene: 3. The CDR3 is made up of 15 amino acids. CDR3 loop: CASNRLAGGYNEQFF. CDR3 DNA: TGTGCCAGCAACCGACTAGCGGGGGGGTACAATGAGCAGTTCTTC.